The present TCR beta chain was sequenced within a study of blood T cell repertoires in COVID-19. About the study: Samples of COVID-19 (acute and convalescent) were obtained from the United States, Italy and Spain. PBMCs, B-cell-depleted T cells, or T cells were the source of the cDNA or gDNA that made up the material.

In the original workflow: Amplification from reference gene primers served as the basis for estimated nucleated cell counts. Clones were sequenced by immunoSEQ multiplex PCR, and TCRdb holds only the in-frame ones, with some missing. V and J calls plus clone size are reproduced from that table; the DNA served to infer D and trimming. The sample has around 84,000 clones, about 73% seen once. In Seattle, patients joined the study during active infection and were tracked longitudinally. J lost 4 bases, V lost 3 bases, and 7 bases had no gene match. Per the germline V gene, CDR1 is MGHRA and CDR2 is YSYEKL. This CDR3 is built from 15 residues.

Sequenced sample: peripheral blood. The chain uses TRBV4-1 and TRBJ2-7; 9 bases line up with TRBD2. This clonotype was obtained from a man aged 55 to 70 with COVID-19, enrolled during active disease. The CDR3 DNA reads TGCGCCAGCAGCCAGACCGGGACTAGCATATACGAGCAGTACTTC. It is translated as CASSQTGTSIYEQYF.